This TCR beta chain was recovered during a study of T and B cells in COVID-19 patients. Study details: At median age around 34 years, recovered patients were younger than active-infection patients at about 63.

Study-level findings and limits: Patients with COVID-19 reportedly showed strongly skewed T cell receptor beta variable and joining gene usage.

With respect to this clonotype: The antigen remains undetermined.

TRB was amplified from around 250-500 ng of blood genomic DNA. BIOMED2 TRB-A/B primer pools were used in multiplex TRB PCR. TCRdb re-called the multiplex PCR reads with MiXCR, one entry per CDR3 protein. Of around 8,000 distinct CDR3 sequences listed, over 35% were seen once; the top ten hold over 2.5%. This sequence originates from a human donor who had recovered from COVID-19. Sequencing was performed on blood.

The CDR3 region is CASSYSGEPNSPLHF. CDR3 DNA sequence: TGTGCCAGCAGTTACTCGGGAGAACCGAATTCACCCCTCCACTTT. V and J are TRBV6-5 and TRBJ1-6; D not certain. This CDR3 spans 15 amino acids. Trimming pared 0 bases from V and 7 bases from J, leaving 10 bases between. CDR1 and CDR2 from the germline V gene are MNHEY and SVGAGI.